This TCR beta chain was obtained from a study of T cell responses to AZD1222 COVID-19 vaccine. General study points: White British ancestry dominated among donors, who included more females, and clonal diversity was possibly underestimated. Repertoire collection took place solely once the T cell response had peaked. Nearly half of spike-specific TCRs reportedly target variant regions that are unmutated in the B.1.351 and B.1.1.7 variants.

Notes on this clone: Its target is unknown.

Assay: immunoSEQ multiplex PCR; the TCRdb copy retains only in-frame clones and omits some. Of 90,000 to 120,000 clones listed, 70% to 90% are singletons. Germline CDR1 is MNHEY and CDR2 is SVGAGI. The CDR3 length is 15 residues. Trimming left V 6 bases short and J 5 bases short, with 17 bases between. Second doses at about 4 or about 12 weeks were pooled. The sample in question was peripheral blood, obtained 28 days after the second AZD1222 dose. This chain links TRBV6-5 with TRBJ1-5; D might be TRBD1 (5 bases). This clonotype was sampled from an adult who received the AZD1222 COVID-19 vaccine. CDR3 in amino acids: CASRRRDGEHQPQHF. The CDR3, as DNA: TGTGCCAGCAGGCGCCGGGACGGAGAGCATCAGCCCCAGCATTTT.